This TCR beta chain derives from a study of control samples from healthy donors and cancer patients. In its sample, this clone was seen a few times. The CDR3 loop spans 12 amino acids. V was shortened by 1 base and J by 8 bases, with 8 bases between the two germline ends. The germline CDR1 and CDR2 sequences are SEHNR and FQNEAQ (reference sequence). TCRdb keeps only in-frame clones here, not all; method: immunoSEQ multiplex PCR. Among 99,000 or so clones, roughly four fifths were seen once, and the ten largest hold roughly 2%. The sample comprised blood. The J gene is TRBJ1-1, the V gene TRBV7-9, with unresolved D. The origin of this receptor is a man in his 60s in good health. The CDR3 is CASSLVSREAFF. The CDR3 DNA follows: TGTGCCAGCAGCTTAGTTAGTCGGGAAGCTTTCTTT. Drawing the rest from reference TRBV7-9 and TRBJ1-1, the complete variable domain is DTGVSQNPRHKITKRGQNVTFRCDPISEHNRLYWYRQTLGQGPEFLTYFQNEAQLEKSRLLSDRFSAERPKGSFSTLEIQRTEQGDSAMYLCASSLVSREAFFGQGTRLTVV.